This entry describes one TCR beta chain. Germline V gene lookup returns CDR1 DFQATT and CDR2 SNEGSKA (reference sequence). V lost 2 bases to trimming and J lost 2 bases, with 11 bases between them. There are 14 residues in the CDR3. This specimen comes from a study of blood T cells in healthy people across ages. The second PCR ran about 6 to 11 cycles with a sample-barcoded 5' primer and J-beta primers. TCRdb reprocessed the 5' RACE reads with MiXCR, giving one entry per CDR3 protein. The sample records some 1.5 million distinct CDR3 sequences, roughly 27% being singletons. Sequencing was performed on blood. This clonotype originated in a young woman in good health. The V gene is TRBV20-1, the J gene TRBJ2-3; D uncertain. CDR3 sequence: CSARTTKFTDTQYF. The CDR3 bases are TGCAGTGCTAGAACCACCAAATTCACAGATACGCAGTATTTT.